Sequencing of this T cell receptor beta chain was carried out in a study of blood T cell repertoires in COVID-19. Looking at the study overall: PBMCs, B-cell-depleted T cells, or T cells were the source of the cDNA or gDNA that made up the material.

Looked up from germline, CDR1 is LNHNV and CDR2 is YYDKDF (reference sequence). This CDR3 has 15 residues. V lost 0 bases, J lost 4 bases, and 10 bases lay in between. Generated by immunoSEQ multiplex PCR, the TCRdb table keeps only in-frame clones and is missing some. The data show roughly 300,000 clones, 80% to 90% seen once. Those who participated ranged in age from about 18 to 95 years and resided in about two dozen US areas. Donors were grouped by their self-reported clinical history. Each recovered donor of Cohort 3 presented with two negative PCRs, clearance, or symptom resolution. The sequenced sample consisted of PBMCs or T cells enriched from blood (not recorded which). The sequence came from a woman aged 18-29 years who had recovered from COVID-19. The rearrangement uses TRBV15 and TRBJ2-1, with D unresolved. The CDR3: CATSRDSALYNEQFF. CDR3 coding DNA: TGTGCCACCAGCAGAGATAGTGCTTTATACAATGAGCAGTTCTTC.